A selection of T cell receptor beta chains follows, all from one sample in a study of regulatory T cells in long-lasting Graves disease. A single record per CDR3 protein comes from TCRdb applying MiXCR to the multiplex PCR reads. The sample shows around 480,000 distinct CDR3 sequences, 16% of them seen only once. These data were also filed under a second study, of T cells in Graves' hyperthyroidism and ophthalmopathy.

The sample was peripheral blood mononuclear cells (PBMCs), taken at new diagnosis, from a patient treated with antithyroid drugs. The receptors were gathered from a woman aged 35 to 59 with Graves disease. CDR3s leave out the opening cysteine and the closing phenylalanine or tryptophan. Each record gives: D gene, V gene, J gene, CDR3 protein. D genes are given only for firm matches.

.,TRBV7-6,TRBJ2-7,ASSWGRNPYEQY
TRBD2,TRBV4-2,TRBJ2-7,ASSQERSGLLY
.,TRBV20-1,TRBJ2-3,SARGGSWGDTQY
TRBD1,TRBV12-3/TRBV12-4,TRBJ2-6,ASRLSPGQSVGANVLT
TRBD1,TRBV4-1,TRBJ1-5,ASSQVPGTGGNQPQH
TRBD1,TRBV12-3/TRBV12-4,TRBJ2-1,ASSGTAQGFRQF
TRBD1,TRBV29-1,TRBJ2-7,SVRQGSHEQY
.,TRBV7-8,TRBJ1-5,ASSLRSDNQPQH
.,TRBV10-2,TRBJ1-5,ASSVGSGVPQH
.,TRBV11-3,TRBJ1-1,ASSFRKAEAF
.,TRBV6-1,TRBJ1-1,ASRASETEAF
TRBD2,TRBV20-1,TRBJ2-3,SALAGGPRDTQY
.,TRBV6-5,TRBJ2-2,ASSYSGESGELF
TRBD2,TRBV30,TRBJ2-1,AWSASSSGGYNEQF
.,TRBV20-1,TRBJ2-4,SASTTGTIKNIQY
.,TRBV7-2,TRBJ1-5,ASSFEGPRRAQPQH
.,TRBV20-1,TRBJ2-1,SARRGGPRNEQF
.,TRBV28,TRBJ2-3,ASSFTLGTQY
.,TRBV12-3/TRBV12-4,TRBJ2-2,ASSFGYSTGELF
.,TRBV5-1,TRBJ1-1,ASSSTGTQGTEAF
TRBD1,TRBV3-1,TRBJ1-1,ASSQTDRGMNTEAF
.,TRBV3-1,TRBJ2-1,ASKQSDGEQF
.,TRBV7-2,TRBJ1-2,ASSPRRSSYGYGYT
.,TRBV18,TRBJ1-2,ASSPPLRDGGYT
.,TRBV28,TRBJ1-5,ASSKPGHGPQH
.,TRBV2,TRBJ1-6,ASRSHTDNSPLH
TRBD1,TRBV5-1,TRBJ1-1,ASSLGTGMANTEAF
.,TRBV6-1,TRBJ1-5,ASSEATGGRQPQH
.,TRBV3-1,TRBJ2-1,ASSPRKMDSYNEQF
.,TRBV5-4,TRBJ1-3,ASSAQNSGNTIY
TRBD2,TRBV6-2/TRBV6-3,TRBJ2-7,ASSEWRGDLSGSYEQY
TRBD1,TRBV24-1,TRBJ2-2,ATSRTGTGIGTGELF
TRBD1,TRBV2,TRBJ2-5,ASSPGTGRGETQY
.,TRBV2,TRBJ2-5,ASSAMRGYQETQY
.,TRBV6-1,TRBJ1-5,ASSEEGGRLIS
TRBD2,TRBV11-2,TRBJ2-1,ASSLGLAGESEQF
.,TRBV4-1,TRBJ2-1,ASSQERRGTYNEQF
TRBD1,TRBV12-3/TRBV12-4,TRBJ1-6,ASSNRGDNSPLH
TRBD2,TRBV12-3/TRBV12-4,TRBJ2-5,ASSILAGGPETQY
TRBD1,TRBV7-2,TRBJ2-7,ASSSRRGQGSYEQY
.,TRBV20-1,TRBJ2-1,SANYYNEQF
.,TRBV7-3,TRBJ2-2,ASSRLMNTGELF
.,TRBV5-1,TRBJ2-5,ASSLAKGDETQY
.,TRBV28,TRBJ2-2,ASSSHRIVNTGELF
.,TRBV4-1,TRBJ1-1,ASSQKGVQQYRDTEAF
TRBD1,TRBV7-9,TRBJ2-7,ASSGTGGVPAYEQY
TRBD1,TRBV7-9,TRBJ2-7,ASSLLMLGQQYEQY
.,TRBV13,TRBJ1-6,ASSSSPGGGPNSPLH
.,TRBV14,TRBJ1-2,ASSQDPRLHGPTNYGYT
.,TRBV5-5,TRBJ1-2,ASSLNYGHT
TRBD2,TRBV29-1,TRBJ2-3,SVEAGGGQRTQY
.,TRBV20-1,TRBJ1-2,SAMNAVDSRYT
.,TRBV12-3/TRBV12-4,TRBJ1-2,ASTRGQPRGYT